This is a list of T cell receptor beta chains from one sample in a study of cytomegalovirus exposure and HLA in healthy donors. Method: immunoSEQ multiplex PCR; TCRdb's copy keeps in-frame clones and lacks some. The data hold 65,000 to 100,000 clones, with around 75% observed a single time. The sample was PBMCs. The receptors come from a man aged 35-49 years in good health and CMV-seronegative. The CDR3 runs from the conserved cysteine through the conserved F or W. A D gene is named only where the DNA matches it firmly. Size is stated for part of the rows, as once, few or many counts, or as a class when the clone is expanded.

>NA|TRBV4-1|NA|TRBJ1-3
CASSRQGVTLTGNTIYF
TGCGCCAGCAGCCGGCAAGGGGTAACTCTTACTGGAAACACCATATATTTT
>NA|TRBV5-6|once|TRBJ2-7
CASKLSRTVNLQYF
TGTGCCAGCAAACTGAGTAGGACAGTCAATTTACAGTACTTC
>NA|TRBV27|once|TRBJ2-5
CASSPLQGGETQYF
TGTGCCAGCAGTCCCCTACAGGGTGGTGAGACCCAGTACTTC
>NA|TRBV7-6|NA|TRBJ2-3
CASSVSVFTDTQYF
TGTGCCAGCAGCGTTTCGGTTTTCACAGATACGCAGTATTTT
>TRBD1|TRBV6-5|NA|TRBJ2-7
CASRQRDRGDEQYF
TGTGCCAGCAGACAGCGGGACAGGGGCGACGAGCAGTACTTC
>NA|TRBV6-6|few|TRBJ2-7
CASSPGSYEQYF
TGTGCCAGCAGCCCGGGCTCCTACGAGCAGTACTTC
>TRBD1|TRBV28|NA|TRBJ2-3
CASSSPNRGREDTQYF
TGTGCCAGCAGTTCCCCGAACAGGGGGCGAGAAGATACGCAGTATTTT
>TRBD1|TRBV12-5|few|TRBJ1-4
CASGCRQGACEKLFF
TGTGCTAGTGGTTGCCGACAGGGGGCGTGTGAAAAACTGTTTTTT
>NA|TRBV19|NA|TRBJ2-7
CASSTGSYEQYF
TGTGCCAGTAGTACTGGGAGCTACGAGCAGTACTTC
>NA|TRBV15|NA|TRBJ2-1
CATSRGLLGPQSYNEQFF
TGTGCCACCAGCAGAGGGCTCCTTGGGCCTCAAAGCTACAATGAGCAGTTCTTC
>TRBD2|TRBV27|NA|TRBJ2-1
CASNMGGRALDEQFF
TGTGCCAGCAATATGGGCGGGAGGGCCTTGGATGAGCAGTTCTTC
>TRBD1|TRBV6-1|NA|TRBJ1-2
CASSEDREYGYTF
TGTGCCAGCAGCGAGGACAGGGAGTATGGCTACACCTTC
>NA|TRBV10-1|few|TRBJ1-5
CASSEGQGGQPQHF
TGCGCCAGCAGTGAAGGTCAGGGAGGTCAGCCCCAGCATTTT
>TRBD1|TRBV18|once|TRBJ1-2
CASSPPTGGGYTF
TGTGCCAGCTCACCACCGACAGGGGGAGGCTACACCTTC
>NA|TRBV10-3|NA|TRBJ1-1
CAISVGDPNTEAFF
TGTGCCATCAGTGTCGGGGATCCGAACACTGAAGCTTTCTTT
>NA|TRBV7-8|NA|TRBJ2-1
CASSLAGGLYNEQFF
TGTGCCAGCAGCTTAGCGGGGGGGCTATACAATGAGCAGTTCTTC
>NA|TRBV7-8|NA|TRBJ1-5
CASSLAGANQPQHF
TGTGCCAGCAGCTTGGCGGGGGCCAATCAGCCCCAGCATTTT
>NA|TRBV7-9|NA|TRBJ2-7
CASSAPRGGYEQYF
TGTGCCAGCAGCGCCCCTAGGGGGGGCTACGAGCAGTACTTC
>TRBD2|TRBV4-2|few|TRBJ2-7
CASSRVGGDSYEQYF
TGTGCCAGCAGCCGAGTGGGGGGGGACTCCTACGAGCAGTACTTC
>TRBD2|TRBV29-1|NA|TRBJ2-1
CSGKRGVGNEQFF
TGCAGCGGGAAGCGGGGGGTTGGGAATGAGCAGTTCTTC
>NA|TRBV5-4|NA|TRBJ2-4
CASSYGPTGSVAKNIQYF
TGTGCCAGCAGCTATGGACCTACAGGGAGCGTAGCCAAAAACATTCAGTACTTC
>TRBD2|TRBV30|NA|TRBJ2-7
CAWSILGRPYEQYF
TGTGCCTGGAGTATTCTCGGGAGGCCCTACGAGCAGTACTTC
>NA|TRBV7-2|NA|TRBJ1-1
CASSSSGASGGEAFF
TGTGCCAGCAGCTCATCCGGCGCCTCCGGGGGTGAAGCTTTCTTT
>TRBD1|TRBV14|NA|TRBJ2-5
CASSPGTAIQETQYF
TGTGCCAGCAGCCCTGGGACAGCCATTCAAGAGACCCAGTACTTC
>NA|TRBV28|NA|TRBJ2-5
CAIYGETQYF
TGTGCCATCTACGGAGAGACCCAGTACTTC
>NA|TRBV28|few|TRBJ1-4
CASSQSGGYREKLFF
TGTGCCAGCAGTCAAAGCGGGGGTTATCGTGAAAAACTGTTTTTT
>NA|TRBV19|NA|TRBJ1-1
CASQWAGTEAFF
TGTGCCAGTCAGTGGGCAGGGACTGAAGCTTTCTTT
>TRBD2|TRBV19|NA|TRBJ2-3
CASSMGGGAKDTQYF
TGTGCCAGTAGTATGGGCGGGGGGGCTAAAGATACGCAGTATTTT
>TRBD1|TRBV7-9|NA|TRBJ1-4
CASSPGTGTNEKLFF
TGTGCCAGCAGCCCTGGGACAGGAACTAATGAAAAACTGTTTTTT
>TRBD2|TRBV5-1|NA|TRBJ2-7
CASGRGSYEQYF
TGCGCCAGCGGGAGGGGCTCCTACGAGCAGTACTTC
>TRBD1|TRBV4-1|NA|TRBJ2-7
CASSQPGTGVSYEQYF
TGCGCCAGCAGCCAACCCGGGACAGGGGTCTCCTACGAGCAGTACTTC
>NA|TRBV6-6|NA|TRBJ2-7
CASSRQASYEQYF
TGTGCCAGCAGCCGACAGGCCTCCTACGAGCAGTACTTC
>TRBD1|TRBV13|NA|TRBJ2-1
CASSSENRGDEQFF
TGTGCCAGCAGCTCCGAGAACAGGGGCGATGAGCAGTTCTTC
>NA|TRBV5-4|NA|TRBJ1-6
CASSLLLGLDNNSPLHF
TGTGCCAGCAGCCTCCTGTTGGGGCTGGATAATAATTCACCCCTCCACTTT
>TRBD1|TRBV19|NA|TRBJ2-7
CASSGARAGGQYEQYF
TGTGCCAGTAGTGGAGCCAGGGCAGGGGGCCAATACGAGCAGTACTTC
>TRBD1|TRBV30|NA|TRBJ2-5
CAWTISDREETQYF
TGTGCCTGGACTATCTCCGACAGGGAAGAGACCCAGTACTTC
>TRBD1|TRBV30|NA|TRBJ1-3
CAWSKSDRVINTIYF
TGTGCCTGGAGCAAATCGGACAGGGTGATAAACACCATATATTTT
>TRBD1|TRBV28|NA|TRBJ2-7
CASRSDRESSYEQYF
TGTGCCAGCAGATCAGACAGGGAGAGCTCCTACGAGCAGTACTTC
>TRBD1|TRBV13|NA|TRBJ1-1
CASSLRQGRNTEAFF
TGTGCCAGCAGCTTGAGACAGGGTAGGAACACTGAAGCTTTCTTT
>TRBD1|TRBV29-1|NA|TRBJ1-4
CSVERTGRGEKLFF
TGCAGCGTTGAGAGGACAGGGAGAGGTGAAAAACTGTTTTTT
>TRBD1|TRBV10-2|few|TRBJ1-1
CASTQTGGRTEAFF
TGCGCCAGCACCCAAACAGGGGGGAGGACTGAAGCTTTCTTT
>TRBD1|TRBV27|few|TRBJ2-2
CASSPEGTGGTGELFF
TGTGCCAGCAGTCCCGAGGGGACAGGGGGCACCGGGGAGCTGTTTTTT
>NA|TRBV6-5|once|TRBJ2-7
CASSYTGYEQYF
TGTGCCAGCAGTTACACAGGCTACGAGCAGTACTTC
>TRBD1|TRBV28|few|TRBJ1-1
CASSFVTGGTEAFF
TGTGCCAGCAGTTTTGTGACAGGGGGGACTGAAGCTTTCTTT
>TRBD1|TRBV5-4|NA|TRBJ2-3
CASSLGGQGPDTQYF
TGTGCCAGCAGCTTGGGGGGACAGGGCCCAGATACGCAGTATTTT
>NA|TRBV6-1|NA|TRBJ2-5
CASSVGGQETQYF
TGTGCCAGCAGTGTAGGGGGACAAGAGACCCAGTACTTC
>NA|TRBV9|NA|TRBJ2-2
CASSVLTGSNTGELFF
TGTGCCAGCAGCGTCCTTACAGGGTCTAACACCGGGGAGCTGTTTTTT